This is a list of T cell receptor beta chains from one sample in a study of spatial heterogeneity in lung cancer. TCRdb re-called the 5' RACE reads through MiXCR, storing one row per CDR3 protein. The data show tens of thousands of distinct CDR3 sequences, around 5.2% seen once. The source was PBMCs, collected at surgery. The receptor set was obtained from a female donor with early-stage non-small cell lung cancer. Both conserved end residues are part of each CDR3. Each record gives: V gene, clone size, D gene, J gene, CDR3 protein, CDR3 DNA. The D gene is left open where the match is weak. Rows give clone size only sometimes, using once, few, many, or a class for an expanded clone.

TRBV29-1	medium-sized	-	TRBJ2-7	CSVEDLAYEQYF	TGCAGCGTTGAAGATCTGGCCTACGAGCAGTACTTC
TRBV7-9	many	TRBD1	TRBJ2-5	CASSYRDSQETQYF	TGTGCCAGCAGCTACCGGGACAGCCAAGAGACCCAGTACTTC
TRBV11-2	few	TRBD2	TRBJ2-1	CASSSRPSGSFDNEQFF	TGTGCCAGCAGTTCCCGTCCTAGCGGGAGTTTCGACAATGAGCAGTTCTTC
TRBV6-1	many	-	TRBJ1-5	CATTFDSNQPQHF	TGTGCCACAACCTTCGATAGCAATCAGCCCCAGCATTTT
TRBV18	many	-	TRBJ2-6	CASSQGQPGANVLTF	TGTGCCAGCTCACAGGGACAACCTGGGGCCAACGTCCTGACTTTC
TRBV7-3	many	-	TRBJ1-1	CASSYGVGENTEAFF	TGTGCCAGCAGCTACGGTGTAGGGGAGAACACTGAAGCTTTCTTT
TRBV5-1	many	TRBD1	TRBJ2-7	CASSVGQGAGEQYF	TGCGCCAGCAGCGTGGGACAGGGGGCCGGGGAGCAGTACTTC
TRBV13	many	-	TRBJ2-4	CASSSISGEAKNIQYF	TGTGCCAGCAGCTCAATTAGCGGAGAAGCCAAAAACATTCAGTACTTC
TRBV13	many	-	TRBJ2-1	CASSSGRPDYNEQFF	TGTGCCAGCAGCTCAGGACGTCCTGATTACAATGAGCAGTTCTTC
TRBV2	-	TRBD1	TRBJ1-1	CASTRDRGAGTEAFF	TGTGCCAGCACCAGGGACAGGGGGGCGGGCACTGAAGCTTTCTTT
TRBV5-1	many	TRBD1	TRBJ2-2	CASSSRTGGDGELFF	TGCGCCAGCAGCTCCCGGACAGGGGGTGACGGGGAGCTGTTTTTT
TRBV7-2	many	TRBD2	TRBJ2-3	CASSLAWTSGQTDTQYF	TGTGCCAGCAGCTTAGCGTGGACTAGCGGGCAAACAGATACGCAGTATTTT
TRBV6-1	many	TRBD2	TRBJ2-3	CASRGIAGGPYSSTDTQYF	TGTGCCAGCAGGGGTATAGCGGGAGGGCCCTACTCTAGCACAGATACGCAGTATTTT
TRBV9	many	TRBD1	TRBJ1-2	CASSPGQGARGYTF	TGTGCCAGCAGCCCGGGACAGGGGGCGCGGGGCTACACCTTC
TRBV13	many	-	TRBJ2-7	CASSLATTYEQYF	TGTGCCAGCAGCTTAGCCACAACCTACGAGCAGTACTTC
TRBV7-2	many	TRBD2	TRBJ2-1	CASSPQSGRAGEQFF	TGTGCCAGCAGCCCCCAGAGCGGGAGAGCCGGTGAGCAGTTCTTC
TRBV28	few	-	TRBJ2-3	CASSFRFSTDTQYF	TGTGCCAGCAGTTTCCGATTCAGCACAGATACGCAGTATTTT
TRBV5-1	many	-	TRBJ2-3	CASSLGNPNTDTQYF	TGCGCCAGCAGCTTGGGCAATCCGAACACAGATACGCAGTATTTT
TRBV9	few	-	TRBJ2-5	CASSVGGLDAQETQYF	TGTGCCAGCAGCGTAGGTGGCCTCGACGCCCAAGAGACCCAGTACTTC
TRBV20-1	many	-	TRBJ1-3	CSAEGGVETRNTIYF	TGCAGTGCTGAAGGGGGGGTCGAGACCAGAAACACCATATATTTT
TRBV24-1	few	TRBD2	TRBJ2-1	CATSEGGSNEQFF	TGTGCCACCAGTGAGGGGGGGAGCAATGAGCAGTTCTTC
TRBV6-2/TRBV6-3	many	-	TRBJ2-1	CASSYALGNEQFF	TGTGCCAGCAGTTACGCTCTAGGCAATGAGCAGTTCTTC
TRBV4-2	many	TRBD1	TRBJ1-4	CASSLGTVEKLFF	TGTGCCAGCAGCCTGGGGACAGTCGAAAAACTGTTTTTT
TRBV5-4	few	-	TRBJ2-5	CASSVPGAANLWETQYF	TGTGCCAGCAGTGTCCCCGGGGCCGCGAACCTCTGGGAGACCCAGTACTTC